This T cell receptor beta chain was identified during a study of blood T cell repertoires in COVID-19. The overall study: COVID-19 samples from acute and convalescent phases originated in the United States, Italy and Spain. PBMCs, B-cell-depleted T cells, or T cells provided the cDNA or gDNA that made up the material.

V was trimmed by 6 bases and J by 0 bases, leaving 15 bases between them. There are 16 residues in the CDR3. Germline V lookup: CDR1 GTSNPN, CDR2 SVGIG (reference sequence). Per the authors' pipeline: Estimation of nucleated cell counts relied on the amplification of reference gene primers. Only in-frame clones appear in the TCRdb table, and some are missing; sequencing was by immunoSEQ multiplex PCR. That table gives V, J and clone size, and the DNA gave D and trimming. This table has about 170,000 clones, 90% to 95% appearing once. This clone was observed many times. The chain employs TRBV30 and TRBJ1-6, with D perhaps matching TRBD1 (6 bases). The material sequenced was peripheral blood. This receptor was identified in a woman in her 50s with acute or convalescent COVID-19. The CDR3 bases are TGTGCCTGTACGGGACACTCGAGCTCCTATAATTCACCCCTCCACTTT. This sequence encodes CACTGHSSSYNSPLHF.